One sample yielded the 15 T cell receptor beta chains listed below, sequenced in a study of cytomegalovirus exposure and HLA in healthy donors. The data were produced by immunoSEQ multiplex PCR, yet TCRdb's version contains in-frame clones alone and is incomplete. The sample consists of around 150,000 clones, roughly 80% of them appearing once. Sequencing used PBMCs. These receptors were collected from a man aged 25-40 years in good health and CMV-seropositive.

The chain carries TRBV7-8 and TRBJ2-7; the match to TRBD2 covers 10 bases. This CDR3 contains 14 residues. Germline CDR1 reads SGHVS; CDR2 reads FQNEAQ. The V gene end was trimmed by 4 bases and the J gene end by 3 bases; junction bases not matched to a gene: 3. CDR3 bases: TGTGCCAGCAGCTATGAGCGGGGGGGCTACGAGCAGTACTTC. Translation: CASSYERGGYEQYF.

This clone was seen more than once but under ten times. The V call is TRBV7-9, the J call TRBJ1-2, with D hard to call. CDR1 is SEHNR, CDR2 FQNEAQ, per germline (reference sequence). This CDR3 spans 15 amino acids. V was clipped by 4 bases and J by 2 bases, with 14 bases between them. The CDR3, as DNA: TGTGCCAGCAGCTACACGCCAGAAATCAACTATGGCTACACCTTC. Amino acid sequence: CASSYTPEINYGYTF. Drawing the rest from reference TRBV7-9 and TRBJ1-2, the complete variable domain is DTGVSQNPRHKITKRGQNVTFRCDPISEHNRLYWYRQTLGQGPEFLTYFQNEAQLEKSRLLSDRFSAERPKGSFSTLEIQRTEQGDSAMYLCASSYTPEINYGYTFGSGTRLTVV.

The rearrangement links TRBV6-8 to TRBJ1-1, with no clear D. The CDR3 is 15 amino acids. Germline lookup yields CDR1 MNHGY and CDR2 SAAAGT. V was shortened by 7 bases and J by 6 bases, with 21 bases between the two germline ends. The CDR3 sequence is CASMEEQAAGAEAFF. The CDR3 nucleotides are TGTGCCAGCATGGAGGAGCAGGCCGCAGGAGCTGAAGCTTTCTTT.

The V and J genes are TRBV6-6 and TRBJ1-1, with a possible D match to TRBD1 (6 bases). The CDR3 totals 12 residues. Deletions cut 6 bases from V and 5 bases from J, with 10 bases between. Germline-derived CDR1 and CDR2 are MNHNY and SVGAGI (reference sequence). CDR3 DNA: TGTGCCAGCAGGCTTCAGGGGACTGAAGCTTTCTTT. Amino acids: CASRLQGTEAFF.

The rearrangement links TRBV29-1 to TRBJ1-1, with 9 bases that match TRBD1. J lost 2 bases, V lost 4 bases, and 5 bases had no gene match. Germline CDR1 reads SQVTM; CDR2 reads ANQGSEA. The CDR3 length is 14 residues. The CDR3 is CSVGWDRANTEAFF. The CDR3, as DNA: TGCAGCGTTGGGTGGGACAGGGCTAACACTGAAGCTTTCTTT.

The genes are TRBV4-3 and TRBJ2-7, with TRBD1 identical over 12 bases. The CDR3 is 14 amino acids. Germline V gene data show CDR1 as LGHNA and CDR2 as YSLEER. V shed 4 bases and J 3 bases; nucleotides not matched to a gene: 1. CDR3 protein: CASSRDRGHYEQYF. The CDR3 nucleotides read TGCGCCAGCAGCCGGGACAGGGGGCACTACGAGCAGTACTTC.

The CDR3 protein is CASSPRGTQYF. Here the CDR3 DNA reads TGTGCCAGCAGCCCCCGAGGGACCCAGTACTTC. V is TRBV6-1 and J is TRBJ2-5; D is ambiguous. Per the germline V gene, CDR1 is MNHNS and CDR2 is SASEGT. CDR3 length: 11 amino acids. V was cut by 6 bases and J by 7 bases, with 9 bases left in between.

The chain carries TRBV9 and TRBJ1-2; 7 bases match TRBD1. The CDR3 extends over 14 amino acids. V gave up 1 base and J gave up 8 bases; unmatched junction bases: 8. The germline gives CDR1 SGDLS, CDR2 YYNGEE. Here the CDR3 reads CASSVQSQGEGYTF. CDR3 DNA sequence: TGTGCCAGCAGCGTACAGAGTCAGGGGGAAGGCTACACCTTC.

The chain uses TRBV25-1 and TRBJ1-2; 8 bases line up with TRBD1. Trimming took 4 bases from V and 2 from J; bases not matched to a gene: 3. CDR3 size: 14 residues. From germline, CDR1 is MGHDK and CDR2 SYGVNS. In DNA, the CDR3 is TGTGCCAGCAGTGCCAGGACAGGGAACTATGGCTACACCTTC. Encoded protein: CASSARTGNYGYTF.

This chain links TRBV9 with TRBJ1-6, with D uncertain. V shed 3 bases and J shed 9 bases, with 13 bases lying between them. There are 14 residues in the CDR3. The V gene's germline CDR1 is SGDLS and CDR2 YYNGEE. CDR3 in DNA: TGTGCCAGCAGCGCGGCACGGGGTGCTTCACCCCTCCACTTT. Protein sequence: CASSAARGASPLHF.

The V and J genes are TRBV27 and TRBJ1-5; tentatively, D is TRBD1 (6 bases). From germline, CDR1 is MNHEY and CDR2 SMNVEV (reference sequence). V lost 0 bases to trimming and J lost 6 bases, with 12 bases between them. CDR3 length: 15 residues. CDR3 in DNA: TGTGCCAGCAGTTTATCCCGGGACATTAGTCAGCCCCAGCATTTT. This encodes CASSLSRDISQPQHF.

Comment on this clone: The sample has other DNA sequences that encode this CDR3 too. The chain carries TRBV7-2 and TRBJ2-7; 8 bases are shared with TRBD2. The V gene end was trimmed by 1 base and the J gene end by 2 bases; junction bases not matched to a gene: 4. This CDR3 has 15 residues. CDR1 is SGHTA and CDR2 is FQGNSA in the germline V gene. The CDR3 DNA sequence: TGTGCCAGCAGCTTAGGCGGGGGGCCGGCCTACGAGCAGTACTTC. As protein: CASSLGGGPAYEQYF.

The J gene is TRBJ1-2, the V gene TRBV25-1; 7 positions match TRBD1. This CDR3 is built from 12 residues. In germline, CDR1 is MGHDK, CDR2 SYGVNS. V trimming: 4 bases; J trimming: 6 bases; junction bases outside the gene matches: 2. The CDR3 DNA reads as TGTGCCAGCAGTGCTGACAGGGATGGCTACACCTTC. Its protein is CASSADRDGYTF.

Worth noting for this clone: The same CDR3 also results from other DNA sequences found in this sample. V usage is TRBV7-9 and J usage is TRBJ1-5; D ambiguous. This CDR3 is 13 amino acids long. With 5 bases removed from V and 0 bases from J, the gap between germline ends came to 5 bases. Looked up from germline, CDR1 is SEHNR and CDR2 is FQNEAQ (reference sequence). As DNA, the CDR3 is TGTGCCAGCAGCCCCTATAGCAATCAGCCCCAGCATTTT. This codes for CASSPYSNQPQHF.

The chain employs TRBV9 and TRBJ1-2; 8 bases fit TRBD1. CDR3 length: 13 residues. The germline V gene encodes CDR1 SGDLS and CDR2 YYNGEE. V lost 3 bases to trimming and J lost 2 bases; unmatched junction nucleotides: 0. This chain's CDR3 is CASSGTGNYGYTF. The CDR3 nucleotides are TGTGCCAGCAGCGGGACAGGGAACTATGGCTACACCTTC. The full variable domain, rest sourced from reference TRBV9 and TRBJ1-2, is DSGVTQTPKHLITATGQRVTLRCSPRSGDLSVYWYQQSLDQGLQFLIQYYNGEERAKGNILERFSAQQFPDLHSELNLSSLELGDSALYFCASSGTGNYGYTFGSGTRLTVV.